What follows are 2 T cell receptor beta chains derived from one specimen sequenced in a study of blood T cell repertoires in COVID-19. Sequencing used immunoSEQ multiplex PCR; TCRdb keeps in-frame clones, though not all of them. The table lists 150,000 to 200,000 clones, more than 85% of them singletons. The specimen sequenced was peripheral blood. Every receptor here comes from a man in his 70s with active or convalescent COVID-19.

The chain combines TRBV6-1 with TRBJ1-2; TRBD1 matches at 12 bases. CDR1 is MNHNS and CDR2 is SASEGT in the germline V gene. Germline trimming cut 6 bases from V and 3 bases from J; bases unmatched to any gene: 2. This CDR3 spans 14 amino acids. CDR3 residues: CASRGQGADYGYTF. The CDR3 DNA sequence: TGTGCCAGCAGGGGACAGGGGGCGGACTATGGCTACACCTTC.

This chain uses TRBV20-1 with TRBJ2-6; D not resolved. Germline V gene lookup returns CDR1 DFQATT and CDR2 SNEGSKA (reference sequence). Between the trimmed V and J ends, which lost 6 bases and 4 bases, there was a span of 4 bases. The CDR3 is 11 residues long. The CDR3 here is CSASGANVLTF. DNA of the CDR3: TGCAGTGCGTCAGGGGCCAACGTCCTGACTTTC.